Each of the 24 T cell receptor beta chains below was sequenced from the same sample in a study of T cells in Graves' hyperthyroidism and ophthalmopathy. There were TCR beta CDR3 regions amplified from RNA transcripts. Carried out on the TCR CDR3, a first-round RT-PCR used the HTBI primer set. A single record per CDR3 protein comes from TCRdb applying MiXCR to the multiplex PCR reads. The data hold some 440,000 distinct CDR3 sequences, with approximately 14% observed a single time. Sequencing was done on a sample of blood. The receptors originated from a woman under 30 with Graves' hyperthyroidism.

This clonotype was counted many times. As DNA, the CDR3 is TGTGCCAGCAGCTTAGGACGCGGGAGGGCCCTAAATGAGCAGTTCTTC. Its protein is CASSLGRGRALNEQFF. This chain links TRBV7-8 with TRBJ2-1; 9 bases are a match to TRBD2. CDR3 length: 16 residues. Germline V CDR1 and CDR2: SGHVS, FQNEAQ. The J segment lost 7 bases and the V segment lost 1 base, leaving 8 bases of the junction unmatched.

This clonotype was found a few times. This chain joins TRBV7-9 and TRBJ2-2; TRBD1 agrees at 11 bases. Losses at the gene ends were 11 bases for V and 6 bases for J; bases not matched to a gene: 8. The germline V gene encodes CDR1 SEHNR and CDR2 FQNEAQ (reference sequence). This CDR3 contains 14 residues. The CDR3 sequence: CAGSGTGGAGELFF. CDR3 coding DNA: TGTGCCGGCTCCGGGACAGGGGGAGCCGGGGAGCTGTTTTTT.

The chain recombines TRBV2 with TRBJ1-2; 7 nucleotides line up with TRBD1. Germline loops: CDR1 SNHLY, CDR2 FYNNEI. There are 13 residues in the CDR3. CDR3 in DNA: TGTGCACTCCCGAGGGGGCAGGGCTATGGCTACACCTTC. It translates to CALPRGQGYGYTF.

The table lists this clonotype with many counts. V usage is TRBV28 and J usage is TRBJ2-3, with 7 bases identical to TRBD2. Germline CDR1 MDHEN, CDR2 SYDVKM. The V segment lost 5 bases and the J segment 4 bases; nucleotides outside the gene matches: 3. This CDR3 region has 13 residues. CDR3 nucleotide sequence: TGTGCCAGCAGTCGGGACTACCCAGATACGCAGTATTTT. It encodes CASSRDYPDTQYF.

This clonotype was seen just once. The gene calls are TRBV24-1 and TRBJ2-1, with TRBD1 identical over 7 bases. Germline CDR1 is KGHDR and CDR2 is SFDVKD. The CDR3 covers 15 residues. Trimming at V came to 4 bases and at J to 6 bases, leaving 8 bases not matched to a gene. CDR3 bases: TGTGCCACCAGTGACTCCCGACAGGGTGGCAATGAGCAGTTCTTC. Amino acid sequence: CATSDSRQGGNEQFF.

This clonotype was seen ten or more times. The chain is built from TRBV7-9 and TRBJ1-1, with D possibly TRBD1 on 5 matching bases. This CDR3 has 15 amino acids. Trimming shortened V by 2 bases and J by 5 bases, and 15 bases separated the two germline ends. The germline V gene has CDR1 SEHNR and CDR2 FQNEAQ (reference sequence). The DNA of the CDR3 is TGTGCCAGCAGCTTACCGACAGAAGGGTTGACTGAAGCTTTCTTT. This encodes CASSLPTEGLTEAFF.

This clonotype has a count of ten or more. This rearrangement joins TRBV18 to TRBJ2-3; 9 bases line up with TRBD1. This CDR3 has 16 residues. Germline loops: CDR1 KGHSH, CDR2 LQKENI. Trimming took 4 bases from V and 2 from J; bases not matched to a gene: 7. CDR3 nucleotide sequence: TGTGCCAGCTCACGCGGGACAGGGAGTATCACAGATACGCAGTATTTT. It codes for CASSRGTGSITDTQYF.

This clonotype was recorded only once. V and J are TRBV6-1 and TRBJ2-7, with TRBD1 identical over 11 bases. The junction had 11 bases not matched to a gene; V was cut back by 4 bases and J by 3 bases. The CDR3 is 17 amino acids. Germline CDR1 and CDR2: MNHNS and SASEGT. The CDR3 bases are TGTGCCAGCAGTGTTGGGGGGGGGACAGGGGGTTTCTACGAGCAGTACTTC. Amino acid sequence: CASSVGGGTGGFYEQYF.

This clonotype was seen only a few times. The chain is built from TRBV18 and TRBJ2-2; the D is unclear. Trimming pared 2 bases from V and 2 bases from J, leaving 6 bases between. This CDR3 comprises 14 residues. Germline lookup yields CDR1 KGHSH and CDR2 LQKENI. In DNA form, the CDR3 reads TGTGCCAGCTCACCATCCGGTAACACCGGGGAGCTGTTTTTT. Its protein is CASSPSGNTGELFF. Full variable domain (rest looked up from reference TRBV18 and TRBJ2-2): NAGVMQNPRHLVRRRGQEARLRCSPMKGHSHVYWYRQLPEEGLKFMVYLQKENIIDESGMPKERFSAEFPKEGPSILRIQQVVRGDSAAYFCASSPSGNTGELFFGEGSRLTVL.

About this clonotype itself: A much larger clone differs by one base, so this may be a read error. The V and J genes are TRBV9 and TRBJ1-1; 8 bases are a match to TRBD1. CDR3 length: 17 amino acids. Germline V gene sequence: CDR1 SGDLS, CDR2 YYNGEE. The junction had 14 bases not matched to a gene; V was cut back by 4 bases and J by 3 bases. The CDR3 sequence: CASSPTGDRKFHTEAFF. DNA of the CDR3: TGTGCCAGCAGCCCGACGGGGGACAGGAAATTTCACACTGAAGCTTTCTTT.

This clonotype was seen many times. V is TRBV7-8 and J is TRBJ1-3, with TRBD1 identical over 7 bases. The trim removed 1 base at V and 0 bases at J, leaving 6 bases unmatched. The CDR3 totals 17 residues. CDR1 SGHVS and CDR2 FQNEAQ come from the germline V gene. CDR3: CASSLVVRGSSGNTIYF. The CDR3 nucleotides are TGTGCCAGCAGCTTAGTGGTCAGGGGGAGCTCTGGAAACACCATATATTTT.

The chain has TRBV2 and TRBJ1-2, with 8 bases identical to TRBD1. There are 12 residues in the CDR3. V shed 10 bases and J 4 bases; nucleotides not matched to a gene: 5. CDR1 SNHLY and CDR2 FYNNEI come from the germline V gene. CDR3 in amino acids: CANPGQVYGYTF. CDR3 DNA sequence: TGTGCCAACCCGGGACAGGTCTATGGCTACACCTTC.

This clonotype appeared a few times. V and J are TRBV5-6 and TRBJ1-1, with D unclear. Germline V gene data show CDR1 as SGHDT and CDR2 as YYEEEE. This CDR3 spans 14 amino acids. V shed 3 bases and J shed 2 bases, with 11 bases lying between them. In nucleotides, the CDR3 is TGTGCCAGCAGCTGGAGGCGAATTAACACTGAAGCTTTCTTT. This codes for CASSWRRINTEAFF. Full variable domain (remainder filled in from reference TRBV5-6 and TRBJ1-1): DAGVTQSPTHLIKTRGQQVTLRCSPKSGHDTVSWYQQALGQGPQFIFQYYEEEERQRGNFPDRFSGHQFPNYSSELNVNALLLGDSALYLCASSWRRINTEAFFGQGTRLTVV.

This sequence joins TRBV12-3 or TRBV12-4 and TRBJ2-5; tentative D call: TRBD2 (7 bases). Trimming pared 5 bases from V and 4 bases from J, leaving 17 bases between. This CDR3 has 15 amino acids. This CDR3 is CASSLTGGARETQYF. CDR3 DNA: TGTGCCAGCAGTCTCACGGGGGGCGCAAGAGAGACCCAGTACTTC.

This clonotype occurred many times. This chain links TRBV29-1 with TRBJ2-1; the D is unclear. There are 10 residues in the CDR3. The V gene lost 4 bases and the J gene lost 7 bases, with 5 bases spanning the gap. Germline V gene data show CDR1 as SQVTM and CDR2 as ANQGSEA. The CDR3 sequence is CSVVGNEQFF. CDR3 nucleotides: TGCAGCGTTGTGGGAAATGAGCAGTTCTTC.

This clonotype was detected a few times. The chain combines TRBV6-5 with TRBJ2-1; the match to TRBD2 covers 11 bases. The V gene end was trimmed by 4 bases and the J gene end by 8 bases; junction bases not matched to a gene: 13. Germline values: CDR1 MNHEY, CDR2 SVGAGI. The CDR3 has 17 residues. CDR3 region: CASSSAEGSGGVDEQFF. DNA for the CDR3: TGTGCCAGCAGTTCCGCTGAGGGTAGCGGGGGGGTCGATGAGCAGTTCTTC.

This clonotype was seen at least ten times. The chain employs TRBV6-1 and TRBJ2-7; 12 bases are shared with TRBD2. Germline CDR1 MNHNS, CDR2 SASEGT. V was clipped by 3 bases and J by 3 bases; unmatched bases: 9. The length of the CDR3 is 17 residues. The CDR3 loop is CASSDPSLAGGHYEQYF. CDR3 sequence (DNA): TGTGCCAGCAGTGACCCCTCACTAGCGGGGGGCCACTACGAGCAGTACTTC.

This clonotype was seen only a few times. V usage is TRBV20-1 and J usage is TRBJ2-1, with D maybe TRBD2 (6 bases). The V gene's germline CDR1 is DFQATT and CDR2 SNEGSKA (reference sequence). CDR3 length equals 14 residues. For the CDR3, the DNA is TGCAGGGCTGGAGGGTCGCATAGCGACAATGAGCAGTTCTTC. This translates into CRAGGSHSDNEQFF.

At least ten counts were recorded for this clonotype. The chain combines TRBV5-1 with TRBJ2-1, with 7 bases matching TRBD2. Unmatched junction bases numbered 6, after V lost 4 bases and J lost 8 bases. Per germline, CDR1 SGHRS and CDR2 YFSETQ. The CDR3 is 13 residues long. The CDR3 DNA reads as TGCGCCAGCAGCCCACCGACTAGCTATGAGCAGTTCTTC. Translated, it gives CASSPPTSYEQFF.

The rearrangement joins TRBV19 to TRBJ1-2; no firm D call. The CDR3 sequence is 12 residues long. The V and J ends lost 4 bases and 4 bases respectively, with 7 bases between them. The germline gives CDR1 LNHDA, CDR2 SQIVND (reference sequence). CDR3 residues: CASSKAVYGYTF. CDR3 in DNA: TGTGCCAGTAGTAAGGCTGTCTATGGCTACACCTTC.

J is TRBJ2-1 and V is TRBV3-1; TRBD2 matches 12 bases. Per the germline V gene, CDR1 is LGHDT and CDR2 is YNNKEL (reference sequence). The CDR3 has 18 amino acids. V trimming: 3 bases; J trimming: 1 base; junction bases outside the gene matches: 7. CDR3 nucleotide sequence: TGTGCCAGCAGCCAGGGACTAGCGGGCCCGACGTCCTACAATGAGCAGTTCTTC. Translation: CASSQGLAGPTSYNEQFF.

Ten or more counts support this clonotype. The genes are TRBV10-3 and TRBJ2-7; tentatively, D is TRBD1 (6 bases). The CDR3 spans 12 residues. Trimming removed 4 bases at V and 3 bases at J, with 7 bases between. Per the germline V gene, CDR1 is ENHRY and CDR2 is SYGVKD. The CDR3 DNA sequence: TGTGCCATCAGTGGGACAGACTACGAGCAGTACTTC. Its translation is CAISGTDYEQYF.

This chain connects TRBV5-1 to TRBJ2-5; TRBD2 is a possible D gene (5 bases). V gave up 3 bases and J gave up 2 bases, with 20 bases separating them. Per the germline V gene, CDR1 is SGHRS and CDR2 is YFSETQ. The CDR3 is made up of 17 amino acids. The CDR3 region has the DNA TGCGCCAGCAGCTCCCCGGAGGTGTCGACGATACAAGAGACCCAGTACTTC. Its translation: CASSSPEVSTIQETQYF.

Ten or more counts support this clonotype. This chain connects TRBV28 to TRBJ2-4; TRBD1 agrees at 10 bases. Germline assignment: CDR1 MDHEN and CDR2 SYDVKM. Trimming took 8 bases from V and 15 from J; bases not matched to a gene: 10. The CDR3 is 12 residues long. The CDR3 DNA sequence: TGTGCCAGCTCCGGGACAGGGGTTGGAGGGTACTTC. Its translation: CASSGTGVGGYF.